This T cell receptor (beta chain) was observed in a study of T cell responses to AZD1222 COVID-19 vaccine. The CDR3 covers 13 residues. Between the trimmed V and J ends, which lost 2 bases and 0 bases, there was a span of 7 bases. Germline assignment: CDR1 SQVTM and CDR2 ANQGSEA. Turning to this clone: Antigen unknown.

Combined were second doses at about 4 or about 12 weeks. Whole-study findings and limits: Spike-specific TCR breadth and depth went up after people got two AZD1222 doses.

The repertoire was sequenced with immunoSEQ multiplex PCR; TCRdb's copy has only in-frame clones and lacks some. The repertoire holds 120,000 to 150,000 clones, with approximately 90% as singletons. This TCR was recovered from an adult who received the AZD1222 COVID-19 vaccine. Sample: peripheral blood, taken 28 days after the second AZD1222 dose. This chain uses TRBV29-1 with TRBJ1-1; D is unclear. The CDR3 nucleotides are TGCAGCGTTGAACGGGATGTGAACACTGAAGCTTTCTTT. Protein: CSVERDVNTEAFF.